This TCR beta chain stems from a study of PD-L1 blockade in urothelial cancer. J lost 7 bases, V lost 4 bases, and 10 bases had no gene match. This CDR3 has 15 amino acids. The V gene's germline CDR1 is MGHRA and CDR2 YSYEKL. Repertoires were generated with immunoSEQ multiplex PCR, while TCRdb's copy carries only in-frame clones and drops some. The sample records tens of thousands of clones, approximately 90% being singletons. Material: PBMCs, obtained around atezolizumab (anti-PD-L1) treatment. The V call is TRBV4-1, the J call TRBJ2-1; TRBD1 matches 7 bases. This clonotype was sampled from a woman between 65 and 79 years old with urothelial cancer. The CDR3 region is CASSLEDRPWNEQFF. In nucleotides, the CDR3 is TGCGCCAGCAGCCTAGAGGACAGGCCCTGGAATGAGCAGTTCTTC.